This T cell receptor (beta chain) originates from a study of blood T cells in healthy people across ages. This CDR3 is built from 15 residues. On this clonotype itself: At one of its ends the junction is not consistent with the germline gene, which may arise from a read error.

A J-beta primer mix and a sample-barcoded 5' primer were used in a second PCR of about 6 to 12 cycles. TCRdb re-derived calls from the 5' RACE reads in MiXCR, one entry per CDR3 protein. The sample holds fewer than 800,000 distinct CDR3 sequences, less than 40% seen once. This receptor was taken from a woman at least 80 years old in good health. Material: blood. The chain joins TRBV12-3 or TRBV12-4 to TRBJ2-3, with 9 bases matching TRBD2. The CDR3 loop reads CASSLAGDGTDTQYF. The DNA of the CDR3 is TGTGCCAGCAGCTTAGCGGGAGATGGCACAGATACGCAGTATTTT.